This TCR beta chain appears in the sequencing data of a study of identical twins. Only healthy Caucasians were included as donors. For this clonotype: What it recognizes is unknown. At one boundary the junction diverges from the germline segment, which might be a read error.

General study results and limits: Some out-of-frame alpha sequences were shared by twins, and these showed excess low generation probability.

Each CDR3 protein gets one entry after TCRdb re-called the 5' RACE reads with MiXCR. The sample records over 600,000 distinct CDR3 sequences, approximately 21% being singletons. This CDR3 is built from 17 residues. These data are also associated with another study on T cells expressing NK-cell markers. That paper states: Of CD8+ T cells, roughly 1.0-7.5% belonged to dominant NKG2C+ clonotypes in several donors.

Sequenced sample: PBMCs. The receptor comes from a young woman in good health. The chain carries TRBV12-3 or TRBV12-4 and TRBJ2-1; no firm D call. CDR3 bases: TGTGCCGGCAGTGACATTAGAGGCTCTCGACGACACAATGAGCAGTTCTTC. It translates to CAGSDIRGSRRHNEQFF.